This T cell receptor beta chain was sequenced during a study of STAT5B mutations in CD4+ large granular lymphocyte leukemia. Study results and caveats: Without putative leukemic clones, patient CD4-sorted repertoires remained more clonal than healthy CD4+ repertoires. TRBV06-family usage was enriched in top patient clones (8/27) versus controls (2/35). Approximately 25% of private leukemic clonotypes occurred rarely in other patients' non-leukemic repertoires.

Per the study methods: A productive frequency of 2.59 x 10-5 was the lowest detectable. Profiling relied on immunoSEQ multiplex PCR, and the TCRdb table lists in-frame clones only, not all of them. V, J and clone size derive from that table, while D and trimming were established from the DNA sequence. The sample contains tens of thousands of clones, approximately 71% of which appear only once. In this sample, this clone turned up once. Its antigen is not known. The trim removed 0 bases at V and 8 bases at J, leaving 10 bases unmatched. This CDR3 comprises 16 residues. The germline V gene encodes CDR1 SGHKS and CDR2 YYEKEE (reference sequence).

This TCR came from a human donor in good health. Specimen: CD4+ T cells from blood buffy coats. The chain uses TRBV5-5 and TRBJ2-1; 8 bases map to TRBD2. CDR3 in DNA: TGTGCCAGCAGCTTGGGCCCTGCAGCGGGAGAACATGAGCAGTTCTTC. Encoded protein: CASSLGPAAGEHEQFF.